The entry below gives a single T cell receptor beta chain sequence along with its context. This receptor's antigen is unknown. No base quality information exists; no much larger clone differs at one position. The TCR beta CDR3 regions were amplified from the RNA transcripts. The first round of RT-PCR for the TCR CDR3 was performed with the HTBI primer set and the Qiagen OneStep RT-PCR kit. Libraries were constructed in a second round of multiplex PCR, after which size selection and purification were performed. Paired-end sequencing of the libraries was performed with 100 bp reads on an Illumina HiSeq2000. Per the authors' processing: Raw data were processed with SOAPnuke, discarding reads with adapters, uncalled bases, mean Phred below 15, or no exact constant-primer or identifier match. COPE v1.2.5 was used to merge the high-quality paired reads, and each unique nucleotide sequence was defined as a clonotype. MiTCR v1.1 was used to align the clonotypes against IMGT TRBV, TRBD and TRBJ reference segments. Only V-J combinations with frequency above 0.0001, covering about 99% of repertoires, were analysed. The TCS score was defined as the ratio of F50 (clonal expansion) to E x V (chaos), calculated using BLOSUM62-based TCRdist between CDR3 peptides within each V-J. Welch's t-statistics and random forest reduced fewer than 600 V-J features to 13, which were used in a naive Bayes classifier (R e1071). Using fastp at Q25 and MiXCR, TCRdb reprocessed the public reads and kept productive beta chains. Each entry is one CDR3 protein sequence, shown with its most common DNA and genes. The V and J calls reflect TCRdb's pipeline rather than the authors' work. In this sample the table shows around 480,000 distinct CDR3 sequences, around 15% of which occur a single time. The ten largest clones capture 15% to 20% of the sample.

This sample was taken from a study of T cells in Graves' hyperthyroidism and ophthalmopathy (dated by TCRdb to about 2019). Regarding the complete study: Peripheral blood was collected at initial diagnosis, before any treatment. According to the paper, TCR Vbeta CDR3 sequencing was carried out on 135 peripheral blood samples, which came from 40 to 45 ophthalmopathy, 75 to 80 hyperthyroidism and roughly 17 progressor patients. An independent validation cohort of around 20 hyperthyroidism patients and about 16 patients who later progressed to ophthalmopathy tested prospective prediction of ophthalmopathy. After sampling, hyperthyroidism patients received methimazole starting at 30 mg daily, and ophthalmopathy patients received high-dose intravenous methylprednisolone. To identify distinguishing TCR V-J signatures, a discovery cohort of about 100 patients was used, comprising some 45 with Graves' ophthalmopathy and around 57 with stable Graves' hyperthyroidism. In addition, the study compared T-cell repertoires in thyroid tissue and in blood from 6 or 7 Graves' hyperthyroidism patients. For training and testing, the 80 to 100 patients in the discovery cohort were randomly divided in a 7:3 ratio. Study-wide findings and limitations: Most expanded thyroid clonotypes (frequency above 0.001) were also detected in blood, a finding suggesting that blood repertoires may reflect thyroid immune responses. A 13 V-J signature model separated ophthalmopathy from stable hyperthyroidism, with about 88% sensitivity and roughly 84% specificity in cross-validation and 80%/75% in testing. In validation, the model predicted progression to ophthalmopathy a median of about 6.5 months before onset, with roughly 70% sensitivity and roughly 77% specificity. No statistical method was used to fix the sample size in advance, and group allocation was not hidden from the investigators.

Stable Graves' hyperthyroidism was defined as no progression to ophthalmopathy during 18 months of follow-up. Hyperthyroidism patients were newly diagnosed, had a disease duration of under 2 months, and were aged 18 to 65 years. Exclusion was applied to patients with uncontrolled infections, other autoimmune diseases, pregnancy or lactation. Diagnoses relied on clinical symptoms, serum thyroxine and TRAb, thyroid ultrasound and orbital computed tomography. Ficoll-Paque density gradient centrifugation was used to isolate PBMCs from around 9.1 ml of fresh peripheral blood. Total RNA was extracted with Trizol reagent, and quality was checked on an Agilent 2100 Bioanalyzer. From the cysteine up to the phenylalanine, the CDR3 has a length of 13 residues. The read is trimmed to its CDR3 DNA, 39 bases read in frame from base 1. CDR1 SGHNT and CDR2 YYREEE are derived from the germline V gene (reference sequence). V and J lose 4 bases and 12 bases, and a span of 17 bases separates them.

The clonotype originates from a woman aged 18-29 years with Graves' hyperthyroidism. Material: blood. The chain uses TRBV5-4 and TRBJ2-4, with the D gene uncertain. The CDR3 protein is CASSPDVSPNQYF. The base sequence is TGTGCCAGCAGCCCGGACGTCTCCCCGAATCAGTACTTC.